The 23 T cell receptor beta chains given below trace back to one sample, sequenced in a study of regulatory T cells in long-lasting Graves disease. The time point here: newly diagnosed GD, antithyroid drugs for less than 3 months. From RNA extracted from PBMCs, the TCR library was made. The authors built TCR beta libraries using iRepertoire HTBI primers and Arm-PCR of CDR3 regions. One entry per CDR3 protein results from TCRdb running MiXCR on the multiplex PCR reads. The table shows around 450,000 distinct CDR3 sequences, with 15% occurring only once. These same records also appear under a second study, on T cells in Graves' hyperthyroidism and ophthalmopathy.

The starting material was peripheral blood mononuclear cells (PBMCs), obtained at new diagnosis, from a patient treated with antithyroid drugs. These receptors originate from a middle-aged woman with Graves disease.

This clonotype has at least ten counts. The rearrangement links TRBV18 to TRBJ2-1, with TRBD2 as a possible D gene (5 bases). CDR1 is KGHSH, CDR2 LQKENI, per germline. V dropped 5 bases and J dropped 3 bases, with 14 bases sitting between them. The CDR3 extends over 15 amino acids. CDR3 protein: CASSDREYLYNEQFF. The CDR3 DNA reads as TGTGCCAGCTCAGACCGGGAATACCTCTACAATGAGCAGTTCTTC.

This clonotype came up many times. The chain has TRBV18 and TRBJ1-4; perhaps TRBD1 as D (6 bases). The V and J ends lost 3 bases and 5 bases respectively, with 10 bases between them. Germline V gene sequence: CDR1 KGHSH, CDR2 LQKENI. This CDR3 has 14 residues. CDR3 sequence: CASSPNRANEKLFF. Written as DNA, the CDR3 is TGTGCCAGCTCACCCAACAGGGCCAATGAAAAACTGTTTTTT.

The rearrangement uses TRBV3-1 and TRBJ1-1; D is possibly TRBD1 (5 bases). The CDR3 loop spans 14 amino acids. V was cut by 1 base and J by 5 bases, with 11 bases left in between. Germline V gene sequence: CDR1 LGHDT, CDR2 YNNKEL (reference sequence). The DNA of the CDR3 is TGTGCCAGCAGCCAAGGAGGGGTTTTTACTGAAGCTTTCTTT. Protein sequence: CASSQGGVFTEAFF.

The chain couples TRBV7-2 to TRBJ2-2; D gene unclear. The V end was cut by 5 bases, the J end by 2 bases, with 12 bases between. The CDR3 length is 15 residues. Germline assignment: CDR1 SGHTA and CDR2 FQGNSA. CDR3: CASSRRAHNTGELFF. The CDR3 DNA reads TGTGCCAGCAGCCGTCGGGCTCATAACACCGGGGAGCTGTTTTTT.

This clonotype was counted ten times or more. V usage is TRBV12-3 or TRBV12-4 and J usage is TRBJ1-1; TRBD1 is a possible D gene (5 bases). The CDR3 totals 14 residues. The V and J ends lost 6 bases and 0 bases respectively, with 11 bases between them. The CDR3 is CASRIRALNTEAFF. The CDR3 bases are TGTGCCAGCAGGATCAGGGCTTTGAACACTGAAGCTTTCTTT.

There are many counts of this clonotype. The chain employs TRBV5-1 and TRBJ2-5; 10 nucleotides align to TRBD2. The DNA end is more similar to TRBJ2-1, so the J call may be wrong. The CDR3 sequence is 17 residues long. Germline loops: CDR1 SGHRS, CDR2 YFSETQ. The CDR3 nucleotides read TGCGCCAGCAGCGTTCAATCAATTCTAGCGGGAGCATTGGAGCAGTTCTTC. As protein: CASSVQSILAGALEQFF.

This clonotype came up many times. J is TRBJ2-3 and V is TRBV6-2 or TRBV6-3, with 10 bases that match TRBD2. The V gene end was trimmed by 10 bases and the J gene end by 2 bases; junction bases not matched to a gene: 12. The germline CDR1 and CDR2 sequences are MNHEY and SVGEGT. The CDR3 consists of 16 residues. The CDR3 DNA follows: TGTGCCACCCATACCAGGAGCGGGAGGGCCACAGATACGCAGTATTTT. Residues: CATHTRSGRATDTQYF.

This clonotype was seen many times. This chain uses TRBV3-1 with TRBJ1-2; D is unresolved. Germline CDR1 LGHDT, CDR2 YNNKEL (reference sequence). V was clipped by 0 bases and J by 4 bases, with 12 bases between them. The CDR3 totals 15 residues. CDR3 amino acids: CASSQDNGSGYGYTF. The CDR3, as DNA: TGTGCCAGCAGCCAAGATAACGGGTCCGGCTATGGCTACACCTTC.

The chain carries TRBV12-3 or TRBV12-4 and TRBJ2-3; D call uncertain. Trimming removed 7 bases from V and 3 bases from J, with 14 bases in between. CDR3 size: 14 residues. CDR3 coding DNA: TGTGCCAGCACCCCGGAGAGCCTTACAGATACGCAGTATTTT. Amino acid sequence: CASTPESLTDTQYF.

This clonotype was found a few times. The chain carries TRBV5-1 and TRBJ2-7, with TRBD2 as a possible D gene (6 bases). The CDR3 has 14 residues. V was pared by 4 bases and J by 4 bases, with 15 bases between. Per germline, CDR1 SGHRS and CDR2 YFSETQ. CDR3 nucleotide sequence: TGCGCCAGCAGCCCGGGACTTGTCCTTTACGAGCAGTACTTC. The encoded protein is CASSPGLVLYEQYF.

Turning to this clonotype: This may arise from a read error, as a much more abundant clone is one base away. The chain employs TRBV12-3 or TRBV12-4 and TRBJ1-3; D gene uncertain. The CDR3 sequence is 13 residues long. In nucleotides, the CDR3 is TGTGCCTGCAGTTTATCTCGGGGAAACACCATATATTTT. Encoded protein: CACSLSRGNTIYF.

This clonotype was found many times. Here the CDR3 DNA reads TGTGCCAGCAGCCCACTCTCCGGGGAGCTGTTTTTT. It translates to CASSPLSGELFF. The V gene is TRBV11-3, the J gene TRBJ2-2; no firm D call. The CDR3 spans 12 residues. Germline CDR1 is SGHNT and CDR2 is YENEEA. V shed 5 bases and J shed 6 bases, with 7 bases lying between them.

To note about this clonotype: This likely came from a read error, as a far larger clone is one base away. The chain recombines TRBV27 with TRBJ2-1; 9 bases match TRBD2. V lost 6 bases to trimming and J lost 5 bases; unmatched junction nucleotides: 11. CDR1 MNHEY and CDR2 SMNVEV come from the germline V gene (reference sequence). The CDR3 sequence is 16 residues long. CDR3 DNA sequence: TGTGCCAGCAGGGAATCCGGGACTAGCACCCACAATGAGCAGTTCTTC. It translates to CASRESGTSTHNEQFF.

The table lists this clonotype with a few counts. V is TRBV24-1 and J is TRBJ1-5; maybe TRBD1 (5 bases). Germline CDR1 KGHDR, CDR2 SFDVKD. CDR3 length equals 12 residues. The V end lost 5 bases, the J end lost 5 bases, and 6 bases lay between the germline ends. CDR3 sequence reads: CATSVGDQPQHF. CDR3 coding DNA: TGTGCCACCAGTGTAGGGGATCAGCCCCAGCATTTT.

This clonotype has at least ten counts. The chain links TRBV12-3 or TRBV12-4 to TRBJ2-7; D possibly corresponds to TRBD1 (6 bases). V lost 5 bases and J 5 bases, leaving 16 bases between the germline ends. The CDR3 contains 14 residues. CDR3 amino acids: CASSRTGHTDEQYF. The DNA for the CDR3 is TGTGCCAGCAGTCGGACGGGACACACCGACGAGCAGTACTTC.

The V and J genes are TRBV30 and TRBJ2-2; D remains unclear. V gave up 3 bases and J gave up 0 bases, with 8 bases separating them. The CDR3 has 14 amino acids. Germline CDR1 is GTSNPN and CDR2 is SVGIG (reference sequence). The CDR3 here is CAWRKSANTGELFF. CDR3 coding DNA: TGTGCCTGGAGAAAGAGCGCGAACACCGGGGAGCTGTTTTTT.

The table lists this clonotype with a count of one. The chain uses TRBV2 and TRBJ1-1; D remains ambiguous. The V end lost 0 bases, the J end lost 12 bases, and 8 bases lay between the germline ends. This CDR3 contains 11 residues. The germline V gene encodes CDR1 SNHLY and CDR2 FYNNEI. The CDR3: CASSEAASTFF. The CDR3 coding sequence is TGTGCCAGCAGTGAAGCCGCGTCGACTTTCTTT.

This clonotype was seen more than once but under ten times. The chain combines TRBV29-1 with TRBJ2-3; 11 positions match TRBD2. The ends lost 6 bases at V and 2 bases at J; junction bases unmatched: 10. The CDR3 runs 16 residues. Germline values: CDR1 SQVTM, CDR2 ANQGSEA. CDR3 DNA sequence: TGCAGCGTGCTAGGGTCTAGCGGGAGGTCCACAGATACGCAGTATTTT. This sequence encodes CSVLGSSGRSTDTQYF.

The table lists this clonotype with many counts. The CDR3 DNA is TGTGCCAGCAGTTCAGGGTGGGTAGGGGTACGGGGGAATGAGCAGTTCTTC. It yields the protein CASSSGWVGVRGNEQFF. The V call is TRBV27, the J call TRBJ2-1; maybe TRBD2 (6 bases). V shed 4 bases and J shed 7 bases, with 23 bases lying between them. Germline lookup yields CDR1 MNHEY and CDR2 SMNVEV (reference sequence). This CDR3 has 17 amino acids.

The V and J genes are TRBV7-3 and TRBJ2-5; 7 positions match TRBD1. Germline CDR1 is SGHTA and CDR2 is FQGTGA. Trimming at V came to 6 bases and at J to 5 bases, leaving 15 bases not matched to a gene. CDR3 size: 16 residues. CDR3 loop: CASRQDMAGGRETQYF. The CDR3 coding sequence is TGTGCCAGCAGACAAGATATGGCAGGGGGACGGGAGACCCAGTACTTC.

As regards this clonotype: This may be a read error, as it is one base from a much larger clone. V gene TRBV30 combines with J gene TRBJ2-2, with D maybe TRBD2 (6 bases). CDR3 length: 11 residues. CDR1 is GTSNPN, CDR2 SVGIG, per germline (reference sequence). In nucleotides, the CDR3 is TGTGCCCGGAGGGCATCCGGGGAGCTGTTTTTT. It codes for CARRASGELFF.

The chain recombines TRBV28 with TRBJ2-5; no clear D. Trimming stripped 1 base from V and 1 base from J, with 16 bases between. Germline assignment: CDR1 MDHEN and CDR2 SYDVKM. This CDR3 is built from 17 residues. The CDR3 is CASSLSPHDRFQETQYF. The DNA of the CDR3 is TGTGCCAGCAGTTTATCCCCTCATGATCGGTTCCAAGAGACCCAGTACTTC.

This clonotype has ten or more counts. CDR3 sequence: CASRPPGGSTEAFF. The CDR3 nucleotides are TGTGCCAGCAGGCCACCCGGGGGATCCACTGAAGCTTTCTTT. The rearrangement links TRBV12-3 or TRBV12-4 to TRBJ1-1; TRBD1 is a possible D gene (5 bases). CDR3 length: 14 residues. The ends were cut back, 6 bases at V and 4 bases at J, with 15 bases in the middle.